This T cell receptor beta chain was documented in a study of STAT5B mutations in CD4+ large granular lymphocyte leukemia. The study's findings and limits: Main leukemic clonotypes were patient-specific, but more than 20% appeared at low frequency elsewhere.

Original handling: A productive frequency of 2.59 x 10-5 was the lowest detectable. TCRdb keeps only in-frame clones here, not all; method: immunoSEQ multiplex PCR. V, J and clone size were drawn from that table, and D and trimming were deduced from the DNA. The table records about 36,000 clones, about 76% of them present only once. This clone was counted between two and nine times. Its antigen is not known. The TCR comes from a human donor in good health. The sample comprised CD4+ T cells from blood buffy coats.

Here the CDR3 DNA reads TGTGCCATCAGTGACAGGGGAAAATCTGAAGCTTTCTTT. Translated: CAISDRGKSEAFF. The chain links TRBV10-3 to TRBJ1-1, with D maybe TRBD1 (6 bases). The V gene lost 3 bases and the J gene lost 6 bases, with 11 bases spanning the gap. The CDR3 totals 13 residues. From germline, CDR1 is ENHRY and CDR2 SYGVKD.